This TCR beta chain was retrieved from a study of blood T cell repertoires in COVID-19. The length of the CDR3 is 13 residues. Per the germline V gene, CDR1 is KGHSH and CDR2 is LQKENI. V lost 3 bases to trimming and J lost 5 bases, with 10 bases between them. TCRdb's copy holds only in-frame clones and misses some; the assay was immunoSEQ multiplex PCR. Found here are tens of thousands of clones, 91% of them singletons; the top ten hold 2% to 2.5%. This TCR was sampled from a man aged 55 to 69 with acute or convalescent COVID-19. The V call is TRBV18, the J call TRBJ1-1; D remains unclear. The specimen sequenced was peripheral blood. The CDR3 coding sequence is TGTGCCAGCTCACCTTTCCCGACAACTGAAGCTTTCTTT. Translating gives CASSPFPTTEAFF.